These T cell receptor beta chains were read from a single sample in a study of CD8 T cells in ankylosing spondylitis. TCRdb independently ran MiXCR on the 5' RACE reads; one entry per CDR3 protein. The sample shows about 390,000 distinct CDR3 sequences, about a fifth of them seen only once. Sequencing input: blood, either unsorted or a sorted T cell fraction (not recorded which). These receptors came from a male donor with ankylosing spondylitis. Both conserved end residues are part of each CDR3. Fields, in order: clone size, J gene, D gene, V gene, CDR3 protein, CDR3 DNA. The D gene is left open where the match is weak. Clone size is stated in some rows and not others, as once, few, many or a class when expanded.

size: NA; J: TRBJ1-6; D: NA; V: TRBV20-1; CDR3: CSARGGVSYNSPLHF; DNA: TGCAGTGCTAGAGGGGGGGTCTCCTATAATTCACCCCTCCACTTT
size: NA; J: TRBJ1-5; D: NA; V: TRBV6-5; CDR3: CASRYREGGQPQHF; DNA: TGTGCCAGCAGATACAGGGAAGGAGGCCAGCCCCAGCATTTT
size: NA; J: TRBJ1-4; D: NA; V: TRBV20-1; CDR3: CSARDLRQTTNEKLFF; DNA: TGCAGTGCTAGAGACCTAAGACAGACAACTAATGAAAAACTGTTTTTT
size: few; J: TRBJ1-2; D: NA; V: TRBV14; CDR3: CASSQDQNYGYTF; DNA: TGTGCCAGCAGCCAAGACCAGAACTATGGCTACACCTTC
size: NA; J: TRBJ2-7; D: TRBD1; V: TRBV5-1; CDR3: CASRLGSGGAYEQYF; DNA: TGCGCCAGCAGATTGGGTTCAGGGGGCGCTTACGAGCAGTACTTC
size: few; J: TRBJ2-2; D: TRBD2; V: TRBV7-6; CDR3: CASKLAGGDTGELFF; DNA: TGTGCCAGCAAGTTAGCGGGAGGGGACACCGGGGAGCTGTTTTTT
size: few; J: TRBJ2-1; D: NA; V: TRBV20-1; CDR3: CSALSTEVSYNEQFF; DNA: TGCAGTGCCCTGTCTACAGAGGTCTCCTACAATGAGCAGTTCTTC
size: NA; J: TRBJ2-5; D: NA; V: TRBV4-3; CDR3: CASSQDYGQETQYF; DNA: TGCGCCAGCAGCCAAGATTACGGACAAGAGACCCAGTACTTC
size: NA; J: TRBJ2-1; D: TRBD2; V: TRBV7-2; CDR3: CASSFVSSPGGQFF; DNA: TGTGCCAGCAGCTTCGTTTCCTCTCCGGGAGGGCAGTTCTTC
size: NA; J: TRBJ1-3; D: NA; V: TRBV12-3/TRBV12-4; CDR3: CASSFSISGNTIYF; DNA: TGTGCCAGCAGTTTTTCGATCTCTGGAAACACCATATATTTT
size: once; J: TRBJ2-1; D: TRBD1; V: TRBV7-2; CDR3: CASSSRQGAYNEQFF; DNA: TGTGCCAGCAGCTCCCGACAGGGGGCCTACAATGAGCAGTTCTTC
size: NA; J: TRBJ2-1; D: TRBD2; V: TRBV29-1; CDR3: CSPEVLAGVREQFF; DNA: TGCAGCCCTGAGGTACTAGCGGGAGTCAGGGAGCAGTTCTTC
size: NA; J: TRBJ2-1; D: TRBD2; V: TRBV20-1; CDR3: CSARDVLAGSYEQFF; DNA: TGCAGTGCTAGAGATGTCCTAGCGGGATCCTATGAGCAGTTCTTC
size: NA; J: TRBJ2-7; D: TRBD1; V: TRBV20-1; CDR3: CSSGTGLSYEQYF; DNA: TGCAGCAGTGGGACAGGCTTATCCTACGAGCAGTACTTC
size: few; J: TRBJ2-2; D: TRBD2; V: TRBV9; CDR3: CASSVGGRALTGELFF; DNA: TGTGCCAGCAGCGTAGGCGGGAGGGCCCTCACCGGGGAGCTGTTTTTT